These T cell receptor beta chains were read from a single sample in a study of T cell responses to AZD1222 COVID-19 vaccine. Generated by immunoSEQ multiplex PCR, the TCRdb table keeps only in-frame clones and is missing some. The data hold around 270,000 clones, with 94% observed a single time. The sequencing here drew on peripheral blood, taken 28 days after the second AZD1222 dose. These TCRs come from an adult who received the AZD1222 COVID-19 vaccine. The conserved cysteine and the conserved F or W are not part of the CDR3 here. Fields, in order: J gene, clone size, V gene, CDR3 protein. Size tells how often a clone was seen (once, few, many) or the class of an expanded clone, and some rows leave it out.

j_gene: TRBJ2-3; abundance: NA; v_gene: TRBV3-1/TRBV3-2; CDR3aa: ASSHRLAVSDTQY
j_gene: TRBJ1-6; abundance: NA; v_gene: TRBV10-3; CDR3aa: AISDGDLNSPLH
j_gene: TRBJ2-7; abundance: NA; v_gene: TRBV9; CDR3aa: ASSAQGNHEQY
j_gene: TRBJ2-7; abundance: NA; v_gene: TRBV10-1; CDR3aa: ASSERVAYEQY
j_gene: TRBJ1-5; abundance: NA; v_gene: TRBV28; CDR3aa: ASSLFGGYQPQH
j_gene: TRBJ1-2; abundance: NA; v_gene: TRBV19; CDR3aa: ASSLLPGSGGNGYT
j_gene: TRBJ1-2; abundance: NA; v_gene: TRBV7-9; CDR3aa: ASSPLRGYT
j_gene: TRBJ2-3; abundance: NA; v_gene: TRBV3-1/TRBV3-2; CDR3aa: ASSLNQQQDTQY
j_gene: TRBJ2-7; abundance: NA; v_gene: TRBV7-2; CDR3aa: ASSFGDRPYEQY
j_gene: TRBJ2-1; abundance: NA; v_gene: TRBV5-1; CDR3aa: ASSLSIQGYNEQF
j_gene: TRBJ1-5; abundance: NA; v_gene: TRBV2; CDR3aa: ASSERQGTNQPQH
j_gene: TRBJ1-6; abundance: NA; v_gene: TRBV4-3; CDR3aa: ADGPQGTENNSPLH
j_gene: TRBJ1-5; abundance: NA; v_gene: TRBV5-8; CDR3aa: ASSLGVDRENQPQH
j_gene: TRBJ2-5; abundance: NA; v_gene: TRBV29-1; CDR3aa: SVFDSQETQY
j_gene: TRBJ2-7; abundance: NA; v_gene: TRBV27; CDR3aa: ASSFYSSSYEQY
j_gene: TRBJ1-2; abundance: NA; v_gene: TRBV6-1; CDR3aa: ASSEASQGHGYT
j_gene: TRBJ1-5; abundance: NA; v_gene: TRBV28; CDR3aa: ASSTPEGARSQPQH
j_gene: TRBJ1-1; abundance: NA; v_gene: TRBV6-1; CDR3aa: ASSDTGAEAF
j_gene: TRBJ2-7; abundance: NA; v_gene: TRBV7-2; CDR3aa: ASSSYGQAGDEQY
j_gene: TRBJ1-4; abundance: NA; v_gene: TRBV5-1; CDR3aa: ASSSERGEKLF
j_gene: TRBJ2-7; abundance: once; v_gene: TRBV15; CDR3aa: ATSRPGFKYEQY
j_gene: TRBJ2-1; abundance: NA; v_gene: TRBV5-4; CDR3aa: ASRSGLAGTYNEQF
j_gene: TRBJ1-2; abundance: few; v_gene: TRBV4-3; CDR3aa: ASSQDVGVRGYT
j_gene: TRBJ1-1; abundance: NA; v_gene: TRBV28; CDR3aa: ASSPRQRTEAF
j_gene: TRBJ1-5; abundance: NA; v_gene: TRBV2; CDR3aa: ASSATGAVNQPQH
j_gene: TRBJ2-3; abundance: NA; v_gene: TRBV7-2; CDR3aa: ASKPDWGGGGAPDTQY
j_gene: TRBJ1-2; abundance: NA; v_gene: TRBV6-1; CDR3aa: ASSEAGRGDYGYT
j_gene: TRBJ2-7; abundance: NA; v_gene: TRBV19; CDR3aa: ASSPSGGADEQY
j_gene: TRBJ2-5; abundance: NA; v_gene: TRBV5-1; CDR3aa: ASSRLAGGQETQY
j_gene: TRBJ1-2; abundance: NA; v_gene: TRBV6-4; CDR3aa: ASEQKRGDGYT
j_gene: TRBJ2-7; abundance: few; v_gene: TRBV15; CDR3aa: ATSRDPQYEQY
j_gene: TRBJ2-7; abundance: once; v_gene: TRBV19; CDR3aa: ASSSISGTRGREQY
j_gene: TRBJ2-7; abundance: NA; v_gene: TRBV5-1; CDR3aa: ASSKTSGGDSTYEQY
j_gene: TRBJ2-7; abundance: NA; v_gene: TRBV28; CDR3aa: ASRIGTSGSIYEQY
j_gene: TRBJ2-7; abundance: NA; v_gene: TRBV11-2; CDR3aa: ASSHGAGGDYEQY
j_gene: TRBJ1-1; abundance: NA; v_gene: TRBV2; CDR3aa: ASTPLGHSNTEAF